The rows below give T cell receptor beta chains drawn from one sample of a study of shared clonotypes between healthy human individuals. Assay used: immunoSEQ multiplex PCR; TCRdb lists only in-frame clones, some missing. Here the sample spans about 2.3 million clones, about 90% being singletons. Sequencing was performed on naive CD4+ T cells from PBMCs. Source of these receptors: a man aged 18 to 29 in good health. Some clones in this sample may be carry-over from other donors' samples. CDR3s include the opening cysteine and the closing phenylalanine or tryptophan. The D gene is left open where the match is weak. Only some rows state a clone size, as once, few, many or a class for expanded clones.

D: NA
size: NA
V: TRBV5-1
J: TRBJ1-1
DNA: TGCGCCAGCAGCTCGGGGTTACGGGCTGAAGCTTTCTTT
CDR3: CASSSGLRAEAFF

D: NA
size: NA
V: TRBV4-1
J: TRBJ1-3
DNA: TGCGCCAGCAGCCAAGACCCTGGCTCTGGAAACACCATATATTTT
CDR3: CASSQDPGSGNTIYF

D: NA
size: NA
V: TRBV4-3
J: TRBJ1-2
DNA: TGCGCCAGCAGCCAGCGTCAGGGAAGCTATGGCTACACCTTC
CDR3: CASSQRQGSYGYTF

D: TRBD2
size: NA
V: TRBV28
J: TRBJ2-3
DNA: TGTGCCAGCAGCCCACTAGCGGGAGGGCCAGATACGCAGTATTTT
CDR3: CASSPLAGGPDTQYF

D: NA
size: few
V: TRBV7-9
J: TRBJ1-3
DNA: TGTGCCAGCAGCCCTGGGGAGGGGACTGGAAACACCATATATTTT
CDR3: CASSPGEGTGNTIYF

D: NA
size: NA
V: TRBV6-1
J: TRBJ1-5
DNA: TGTGCCAGCAGTGAACGGGGGCAGCCCCAGCATTTT
CDR3: CASSERGQPQHF

D: NA
size: NA
V: TRBV19
J: TRBJ2-5
DNA: TGTGCCAAAGAGACCCAGTACTTC
CDR3: CAKETQYF

D: NA
size: NA
V: TRBV30
J: TRBJ1-3
DNA: TGTGCCTGGGAGACGGCTGGAAACACCATATATTTT
CDR3: CAWETAGNTIYF

D: NA
size: NA
V: TRBV7-9
J: TRBJ1-2
DNA: TGTGCCAGCAGCTTAGAAGGGTATGGCTACACCTTC
CDR3: CASSLEGYGYTF

D: NA
size: NA
V: TRBV29-1
J: TRBJ2-5
DNA: TGCAGCGTTGTAGGCTACCGAATAGAGACCCAGTACTTC
CDR3: CSVVGYRIETQYF

D: NA
size: NA
V: TRBV28
J: TRBJ1-4
DNA: TGTGCCAGCAGGCGACGGGAACTCGAAAAACTGTTTTTT
CDR3: CASRRRELEKLFF

D: NA
size: NA
V: TRBV7-8
J: TRBJ1-1
DNA: TGTGCCAGCAGCCCGAGGATCGGGAACACTGAAGCTTTCTTT
CDR3: CASSPRIGNTEAFF

D: NA
size: NA
V: TRBV6-5
J: TRBJ2-5
DNA: TGTGCCAGCAGTACAGGGCTGAGGGAGACCCAGTACTTC
CDR3: CASSTGLRETQYF

D: NA
size: NA
V: TRBV28
J: TRBJ1-5
DNA: TGTGCCAGCAGACTCTGGACAGCCGCCCTTCAGCCCCAGCATTTT
CDR3: CASRLWTAALQPQHF

D: NA
size: NA
V: TRBV28
J: TRBJ1-6
DNA: TGTGCCAGCAGTTTGGAGAGGGCGGACTCACCCCTCCACTTT
CDR3: CASSLERADSPLHF

D: NA
size: NA
V: TRBV27
J: TRBJ1-1
DNA: TGTGCCAGCAGTTTATTAGCAGGGTACACTGAAGCTTTCTTT
CDR3: CASSLLAGYTEAFF

D: NA
size: once
V: TRBV18
J: TRBJ2-3
DNA: TGTGCCAGCTCACCAGTTGCTGACGCAGATACGCAGTATTTT
CDR3: CASSPVADADTQYF

D: TRBD2
size: NA
V: TRBV5-1
J: TRBJ2-7
DNA: TGCGCCAGCAGGAGGACTAGCGGGGGGGGAACCTCCTACGAGCAGTACTTC
CDR3: CASRRTSGGGTSYEQYF

D: NA
size: NA
V: TRBV18
J: TRBJ2-1
DNA: TGTGCCAGCTCAATGGCGGCGACCAATGAGCAGTTCTTC
CDR3: CASSMAATNEQFF

D: TRBD1
size: few
V: TRBV6-1
J: TRBJ1-2
DNA: TGTGCCAGCAGTGCCCCGACAGGGGGCCACTATGGCTACACCTTC
CDR3: CASSAPTGGHYGYTF

D: NA
size: NA
V: TRBV18
J: TRBJ2-5
DNA: TGTGCCAGCTCACCGGCGCGCGAGACCCAGTACTTC
CDR3: CASSPARETQYF

D: TRBD2
size: NA
V: TRBV5-1
J: TRBJ2-3
DNA: TGCGCCAGCAGCTCAGGGACTAGCGGTTACACAGATACGCAGTATTTT
CDR3: CASSSGTSGYTDTQYF

D: NA
size: NA
V: TRBV9
J: TRBJ1-1
DNA: TGTGCCAGCAGCGTAGACGTCATGAACACTGAAGCTTTCTTT
CDR3: CASSVDVMNTEAFF

D: NA
size: NA
V: TRBV18
J: TRBJ1-1
DNA: TGTGCCAGCTCACCAAGCCAGCCCCGGGACACTGAAGCTTTCTTT
CDR3: CASSPSQPRDTEAFF

D: TRBD1
size: NA
V: TRBV5-1
J: TRBJ1-2
DNA: TGCGCCAGCAGCTTGGGTGGACAGGGGACCTATGGCTACACCTTC
CDR3: CASSLGGQGTYGYTF

D: NA
size: NA
V: TRBV9
J: TRBJ2-1
DNA: TGTGCCAGCAGCGTAGGGGGCCTAGCGATCTCCTACAATGAGCAGTTCTTC
CDR3: CASSVGGLAISYNEQFF

D: NA
size: NA
V: TRBV15
J: TRBJ2-2
DNA: TGTGCCACCAGCAGGGGGCGAACTCTCACCGGGGAGCTGTTTTTT
CDR3: CATSRGRTLTGELFF

D: NA
size: NA
V: TRBV27
J: TRBJ2-3
DNA: TGTGCCAGCCGGAGGTGGGGGCTAGCCACAGATACGCAGTATTTT
CDR3: CASRRWGLATDTQYF

D: NA
size: NA
V: TRBV6-5
J: TRBJ2-2
DNA: TGTGCCAGCAGTCCCAGGGGGGTCACCGGGGAGCTGTTTTTT
CDR3: CASSPRGVTGELFF

D: NA
size: NA
V: TRBV10-1
J: TRBJ1-5
DNA: TGCGCCAGCAGGCAGAGGGCACAGCCCCAGCATTTT
CDR3: CASRQRAQPQHF

D: TRBD1
size: NA
V: TRBV28
J: TRBJ2-6
DNA: TGTGCCAGCAGTCCGGAGGGACAGGGGAACTCTGGGGCCAACGTCCTGACTTTC
CDR3: CASSPEGQGNSGANVLTF

D: TRBD1
size: NA
V: TRBV5-4
J: TRBJ1-2
DNA: TGTGCCAGCACCACAGGGGGAGAAGGTGGCTACACCTTC
CDR3: CASTTGGEGGYTF

D: TRBD1
size: NA
V: TRBV7-2
J: TRBJ2-7
DNA: TGTGCCAGCAGCTTATGGAGGGACAGGGCCTACGAGCAGTACTTC
CDR3: CASSLWRDRAYEQYF

D: TRBD2
size: NA
V: TRBV6-4
J: TRBJ2-1
DNA: TGTGCCAGCAGCGATATTAAAAGCGGGAGAAATGAGCAGTTCTTC
CDR3: CASSDIKSGRNEQFF

D: TRBD1
size: NA
V: TRBV7-2
J: TRBJ2-3
DNA: TGTGCCAGCAGCTCCGCACGGGGACAGGGCCCAGATACGCAGTATTTT
CDR3: CASSSARGQGPDTQYF

D: TRBD2
size: NA
V: TRBV5-1
J: TRBJ2-1
DNA: TGCGCCAGCAGCTTGGTGGCTAGCGGGAGGGCCAGGGAGCAGTTCTTC
CDR3: CASSLVASGRAREQFF

D: TRBD1
size: once
V: TRBV7-6
J: TRBJ2-2
DNA: TGTGCCAGCGGCGACAGGGGGGACACCGGGGAGCTGTTTTTT
CDR3: CASGDRGDTGELFF

D: NA
size: NA
V: TRBV5-5
J: TRBJ2-2
DNA: TGTGCCAGCAGCTTCCACAGGGACGCGAACACCGGGGAGCTGTTTTTT
CDR3: CASSFHRDANTGELFF

D: NA
size: NA
V: TRBV30
J: TRBJ2-5
DNA: TGTGCCTGGAGCCTAGGGTCTCAAGAGACCCAGTACTTC
CDR3: CAWSLGSQETQYF

D: TRBD1
size: NA
V: TRBV28
J: TRBJ1-3
DNA: TGTGCCAGCAGTCCCCGGACAGGATTCCCTGGAAACACCATATATTTT
CDR3: CASSPRTGFPGNTIYF

D: NA
size: NA
V: TRBV29-1
J: TRBJ2-3
DNA: TGCAGCGTTGAAGGACAGACAGATACGCAGTATTTT
CDR3: CSVEGQTDTQYF

D: TRBD2
size: NA
V: TRBV7-3
J: TRBJ2-2
DNA: TGTGCCAGCAGCTTAACCGGGACTAGCGGGGCAAATACCGGGGAGCTGTTTTTT
CDR3: CASSLTGTSGANTGELFF

D: NA
size: NA
V: TRBV7-3
J: TRBJ1-1
DNA: TGTGCCAGCAGCTTAACGGTGCTCACTGAAGCTTTCTTT
CDR3: CASSLTVLTEAFF

D: TRBD1
size: NA
V: TRBV7-2
J: TRBJ2-7
DNA: TGTGCCAGCAGCAAAGCCGGGACAGGGGCCTCCTACGAGCAGTACTTC
CDR3: CASSKAGTGASYEQYF

D: TRBD1
size: NA
V: TRBV28
J: TRBJ1-5
DNA: TGTGCCAGCAGCAACCCGGGACAGGGTTGGGAGCCCCAGCATTTT
CDR3: CASSNPGQGWEPQHF

D: TRBD1
size: NA
V: TRBV18
J: TRBJ1-1
DNA: TGTGCCAGCTCCCGGACAGGGTTCGCCACTGAAGCTTTCTTT
CDR3: CASSRTGFATEAFF

D: TRBD2
size: NA
V: TRBV10-3
J: TRBJ2-7
DNA: TGTGCCATCAGTGTGACTAGCGGGAGGGTCTACGAGCAGTACTTC
CDR3: CAISVTSGRVYEQYF

D: NA
size: NA
V: TRBV6-5
J: TRBJ1-4
DNA: TGTGCCAGCAGCCGGGGGGCGGGTGAAAAACTGTTTTTT
CDR3: CASSRGAGEKLFF

D: NA
size: NA
V: TRBV10-3
J: TRBJ2-7
DNA: TGTGCCATCAGTGAGTTAACTAGAACGGCCGAGCAGTACTTC
CDR3: CAISELTRTAEQYF